These 29 T cell receptor beta chains share one sample of origin, sequenced in a study of CD8+ T cells in alopecia areata. Once RNA had been extracted, it was reverse transcribed into cDNA to act as the sequencing template. Repertoires were generated with immunoSEQ multiplex PCR, while TCRdb's copy carries only in-frame clones and drops some. The sample records 150,000 to 250,000 clones, roughly 64% being singletons. Treatment indicated: oral pan-JAK inhibitor, 5-10 mg twice daily. Sequencing was performed on CD4+ T cells sorted from blood, taken at week 24, from a patient treated with tofacitinib. The receptor set was obtained from a human donor with alopecia areata.

The chain couples TRBV28 to TRBJ2-7, with 8 bases fitting TRBD2. Trimming at V came to 5 bases and at J to 5 bases, leaving 14 bases not matched to a gene. CDR3 size: 16 residues. CDR1 is MDHEN, CDR2 SYDVKM, per germline. CDR3 DNA sequence: TGTGCCAGCAGTCCCCATAGCGGGACCACAATCCACGAGCAGTACTTC. This translates into CASSPHSGTTIHEQYF.

The CDR3 is CASARGHLTTGELFF. The CDR3 nucleotides read TGTGCCAGCGCTCGCGGACACCTTACCACCGGGGAGCTGTTTTTT. V is TRBV7-2 and J is TRBJ2-2, with D maybe TRBD1 (5 bases). This CDR3 is built from 15 residues. Germline lookup yields CDR1 SGHTA and CDR2 FQGNSA. With 8 bases removed from V and 4 bases from J, the gap between germline ends came to 17 bases.

The J gene is TRBJ1-2, the V gene TRBV4-3, with a tentative D call TRBD1 (6 bases). Germline V gene data show CDR1 as LGHNA and CDR2 as YSLEER. This CDR3 has 13 residues. The V and J ends lost 1 base and 9 bases respectively, with 12 bases between them. CDR3 protein: CASSQVNGDSYTF. CDR3 DNA: TGCGCCAGCAGCCAAGTAAACGGGGACAGCTACACCTTC.

The genes are TRBV10-3 and TRBJ2-5; D is ambiguous. V lost 4 bases and J 4 bases, leaving 7 bases between the germline ends. This CDR3 is 12 amino acids long. Germline V gene sequence: CDR1 ENHRY, CDR2 SYGVKD. CDR3 sequence (DNA): TGTGCCATCAGTGGAACAGCAGAGACCCAGTACTTC. Protein sequence: CAISGTAETQYF.

J is TRBJ2-3 and V is TRBV18; 7 bases line up with TRBD2. The germline V gene has CDR1 KGHSH and CDR2 LQKENI. The CDR3 loop spans 15 amino acids. V dropped 1 base and J dropped 2; count of bases not matched to a gene: 3. The CDR3 reads CASSPRAGPTDTQYF. CDR3 coding DNA: TGTGCCAGCTCACCACGAGCGGGACCCACAGATACGCAGTATTTT.

This clone showed up just a few times. V gene TRBV4-1 combines with J gene TRBJ1-2; D gene ambiguous. The germline V gene has CDR1 MGHRA and CDR2 YSYEKL. CDR3 length equals 14 residues. V was shortened by 1 base and J by 8 bases, with 14 bases between the two germline ends. This CDR3 is CASSQVRQPLGYTF. The CDR3, as DNA: TGCGCCAGCAGCCAAGTCCGCCAGCCCTTGGGCTACACCTTC.

In this sample, this clone turned up a few times. The sample carries other DNA sequences with the same CDR3. The chain employs TRBV7-2 and TRBJ2-7; D call uncertain. V lost 3 bases and J lost 3, with 9 bases in between. Germline loops: CDR1 SGHTA, CDR2 FQGNSA. This CDR3 has 13 amino acids. As DNA, the CDR3 is TGTGCCAGCAGCTTGGCTTCTAGCTACGAGCAGTACTTC. It translates to CASSLASSYEQYF.

The chain uses TRBV4-1 and TRBJ2-3, with D perhaps TRBD1 (5 bases). The CDR3 has 15 residues. From germline, CDR1 is MGHRA and CDR2 YSYEKL. V shed 1 base and J shed 5 bases, with 13 bases lying between them. The chain's CDR3 is CASSQAGRVGDTQYF. The CDR3, as DNA: TGCGCCAGCAGCCAAGCGGGCAGGGTCGGAGATACGCAGTATTTT.

The chain joins TRBV29-1 to TRBJ2-3; D remains unclear. Germline V gene sequence: CDR1 SQVTM, CDR2 ANQGSEA. The CDR3 covers 15 residues. V was trimmed by 3 bases and J by 1 base, leaving 14 bases between them. CDR3 region: CSVEQWQDGTDTQYF. CDR3 DNA sequence: TGCAGCGTTGAGCAGTGGCAGGACGGCACAGATACGCAGTATTTT.

The V call is TRBV25-1, the J call TRBJ2-5; D tentatively reads TRBD1 or TRBD2 (5 bases each). The germline V and J ends were trimmed by 4 bases and 2 bases, with 14 bases remaining between them. The CDR3 extends over 15 amino acids. The germline CDR1 and CDR2 sequences are MGHDK and SYGVNS. In DNA form, the CDR3 reads TGTGCCAGCAGTGTCCGGGACGAACGACAAGAGACCCAGTACTTC. Protein sequence: CASSVRDERQETQYF.

This chain links TRBV4-3 with TRBJ1-1; D unclear. This CDR3 has 17 amino acids. Trimming stripped 0 bases from V and 0 bases from J, with 14 bases between. Germline-derived CDR1 and CDR2 are LGHNA and YSLEER. The CDR3 is CASSQDYGTVLNTEAFF. The CDR3, as DNA: TGCGCCAGCAGCCAAGATTATGGAACAGTACTGAACACTGAAGCTTTCTTT.

The V and J genes are TRBV1 and TRBJ2-2; the D segment call TRBD2 is taken from the table without a DNA check. TRBV1 is classified as a pseudogene. CDR3 length equals 20 residues. The DNA for the CDR3 is TGCACCAGCAGCCTTCTTACGTGGACTAGCGGGAGGGCCTTAGCCGGGGAGCTGTTTTTT. Its translation: CTSSLLTWTSGRALAGELFF.

The V and J genes are TRBV18 and TRBJ1-2, with a weak D call TRBD1 (6 bases). V was trimmed by 3 bases and J by 2 bases, leaving 13 bases between them. Germline CDR1 is KGHSH and CDR2 is LQKENI. The CDR3 has 15 amino acids. The CDR3 region is CASSPGADENYGYTF. The CDR3 region has the DNA TGTGCCAGCTCACCGGGGGCAGACGAGAACTATGGCTACACCTTC.

This clone was picked up many times. This chain connects TRBV6-4 to TRBJ2-2, with unresolved D. V lost 4 bases, J lost 0 bases, and 6 bases lay in between. The CDR3 length is 14 residues. Germline loops: CDR1 MRHNA, CDR2 SNTAGT. CDR3 amino acids: CASSVGTNTGELFF. For the CDR3, the DNA is TGTGCCAGCAGTGTCGGCACGAACACCGGGGAGCTGTTTTTT.

This chain joins TRBV7-2 and TRBJ2-3, with D perhaps matching TRBD2 (6 bases). CDR1 is SGHTA and CDR2 is FQGNSA in the germline V gene. This CDR3 has 16 amino acids. V dropped 1 base and J dropped 1 base, with 12 bases sitting between them. CDR3 sequence (DNA): TGTGCCAGCAGCTTAGTGTCGGGAGCTGGCACAGATACGCAGTATTTT. Protein product: CASSLVSGAGTDTQYF.

The chain carries TRBV5-1 and TRBJ1-1; D is unresolved. Germline-derived CDR1 and CDR2 are SGHRS and YFSETQ. This CDR3 is 15 amino acids long. Between the trimmed V and J ends, which lost 0 bases and 0 bases, there was a span of 9 bases. DNA for the CDR3: TGCGCCAGCAGCTTGGGAGTAACCATGAACACTGAAGCTTTCTTT. It translates to CASSLGVTMNTEAFF. The full variable domain, rest sourced from reference TRBV5-1 and TRBJ1-1, is KAGVTQTPRYLIKTRGQQVTLSCSPISGHRSVSWYQQTPGQGLQFLFEYFSETQRNKGNFPGRFSGRQFSNSRSEMNVSTLELGDSALYLCASSLGVTMNTEAFFGQGTRLTVV.

The genes are TRBV2 and TRBJ2-5; 10 nucleotides agree with TRBD2. This CDR3 has 14 residues. V was pared by 2 bases and J by 4 bases, with 1 base of the junction left unmatched. Germline CDR1 reads SNHLY; CDR2 reads FYNNEI. CDR3 protein: CASSEQRGGETQYF. In nucleotides, the CDR3 is TGTGCCAGCAGTGAACAGCGGGGGGGAGAGACCCAGTACTTC.

The chain recombines TRBV27 with TRBJ2-7; 12 bases match TRBD2. Germline V gives CDR1 MNHEY, CDR2 SMNVEV (reference sequence). After removal of 4 bases from V and 3 bases from J, the junction contained 7 bases not matched to a gene. This CDR3 is built from 16 residues. The CDR3 nucleotides read TGTGCCAGCAGTTCACCAACTAGCGGGAGGATCTACGAGCAGTACTTC. Protein: CASSSPTSGRIYEQYF.

The chain recombines TRBV5-1 with TRBJ2-7, with no clear D. Germline CDR1 reads SGHRS; CDR2 reads YFSETQ. The germline V and J ends were trimmed by 0 bases and 4 bases, with 11 bases remaining between them. This CDR3 comprises 14 residues. The CDR3 loop is CASSLGASLYEQYF. For the CDR3, the DNA is TGCGCCAGCAGCTTGGGGGCAAGCCTTTACGAGCAGTACTTC.

The chain joins TRBV30 to TRBJ2-3; D gene uncertain. The CDR3 is 16 amino acids. Germline assignment: CDR1 GTSNPN and CDR2 SVGIG (reference sequence). Trimming removed 0 bases at V and 2 bases at J, with 15 bases between. Here the CDR3 DNA reads TGTGCCTGGAGTGTAGAAGGAATCGGACCCACAGATACGCAGTATTTT. It yields the protein CAWSVEGIGPTDTQYF. Full variable domain (rest looked up from reference TRBV30 and TRBJ2-3): SQTIHQWPATLVQPVGSPLSLECTVEGTSNPNLYWYRQAAGRGLQLLFYSVGIGQISSEVPQNLSASRPQDRQFILSSKKLLLSDSGFYLCAWSVEGIGPTDTQYFGPGTRLTVL.

In this sample, this clone turned up a few times. The chain is built from TRBV29-1 and TRBJ2-2; TRBD2 matches 13 bases. Trimming at V came to 6 bases and at J to 5 bases, leaving 3 bases not matched to a gene. The CDR3 is made up of 14 amino acids. Germline V gene data show CDR1 as SQVTM and CDR2 as ANQGSEA. CDR3 protein: CSVRTSGGTGELFF. The CDR3 DNA sequence: TGCAGCGTGCGGACTAGCGGGGGTACCGGGGAGCTGTTTTTT.

This chain links TRBV7-6 with TRBJ2-5; D not certain. Germline CDR1 is SGHVS and CDR2 is FNYEAQ. V lost 0 bases, J lost 5 bases, and 13 bases lay in between. The CDR3 has 15 residues. CDR3 sequence (DNA): TGTGCCAGCAGCTTAGCGGGTCCCCTTCCGGAGACCCAGTACTTC. Residues: CASSLAGPLPETQYF.

The rearrangement uses TRBV30 and TRBJ2-2; D call uncertain. Trimming removed 3 bases from V and 7 bases from J, with 15 bases in between. CDR1 and CDR2 (germline): GTSNPN, SVGIG (reference sequence). The CDR3 spans 14 residues. The CDR3 loop is CAWSEALRGGELFF. Here the CDR3 DNA reads TGTGCCTGGAGCGAGGCCCTGCGAGGCGGGGAGCTGTTTTTT.

The V gene is TRBV27, the J gene TRBJ2-2; D ambiguous. The CDR3 totals 13 residues. CDR1 is MNHEY and CDR2 is SMNVEV in the germline V gene (reference sequence). V dropped 5 bases and J dropped 4 bases, with 8 bases sitting between them. CDR3 sequence reads: CASSRTGTGELFF. The DNA for the CDR3 is TGTGCCAGCAGTCGGACGGGCACCGGGGAGCTGTTTTTT.

The genes are TRBV28 and TRBJ2-5; 9 positions agree with TRBD2. Germline V lookup: CDR1 MDHEN, CDR2 SYDVKM. With 2 bases clipped from V and 1 base from J, the junction kept 8 bases outside the gene matches. CDR3 size: 17 residues. The CDR3 loop reads CASSLLGLAGLQETQYF. The CDR3 DNA reads TGTGCCAGCAGTTTACTTGGTCTAGCGGGACTCCAAGAGACCCAGTACTTC.

This clone occurred a few times. The chain employs TRBV5-1 and TRBJ2-5; no definite D call. The length of the CDR3 is 14 residues. V lost 2 bases and J 2 bases, leaving 10 bases between the germline ends. In germline, CDR1 is SGHRS, CDR2 YFSETQ. The CDR3 DNA sequence: TGCGCCAGCAGCTTTCAGAACTTACAAGAGACCCAGTACTTC. Encoded protein: CASSFQNLQETQYF.

V is TRBV7-8 and J is TRBJ2-6; possible D gene TRBD1, 5 bases. The CDR3 loop spans 15 amino acids. Trimming shortened V by 4 bases and J by 2 bases, and 9 bases separated the two germline ends. Germline assignment: CDR1 SGHVS and CDR2 FQNEAQ. The CDR3 sequence: CASSSQGTGANVLTF. CDR3 bases: TGTGCCAGCAGCTCCCAGGGCACTGGGGCCAACGTCCTGACTTTC.

The rearrangement uses TRBV20-1 and TRBJ1-5; TRBD1 is a possible D gene (5 bases). This CDR3 comprises 11 residues. V lost 5 bases to trimming and J lost 3 bases, with 5 bases between them. Per the germline V gene, CDR1 is DFQATT and CDR2 is SNEGSKA (reference sequence). The CDR3 region has the DNA TGCAGTGCTGGGACCAATCAGCCCCAGCATTTT. Its protein is CSAGTNQPQHF.

The chain uses TRBV28 and TRBJ2-7; D may correspond to TRBD1 or TRBD2 (5 bases each). CDR1 and CDR2 from the germline V gene are MDHEN and SYDVKM. The CDR3 length is 16 residues. V was trimmed by 6 bases and J by 6 bases, leaving 24 bases between them. The CDR3 sequence: CASSRDGWRGWGEQYF. The CDR3 DNA reads as TGTGCCAGCAGCCGGGACGGTTGGCGAGGCTGGGGCGAGCAGTACTTC.